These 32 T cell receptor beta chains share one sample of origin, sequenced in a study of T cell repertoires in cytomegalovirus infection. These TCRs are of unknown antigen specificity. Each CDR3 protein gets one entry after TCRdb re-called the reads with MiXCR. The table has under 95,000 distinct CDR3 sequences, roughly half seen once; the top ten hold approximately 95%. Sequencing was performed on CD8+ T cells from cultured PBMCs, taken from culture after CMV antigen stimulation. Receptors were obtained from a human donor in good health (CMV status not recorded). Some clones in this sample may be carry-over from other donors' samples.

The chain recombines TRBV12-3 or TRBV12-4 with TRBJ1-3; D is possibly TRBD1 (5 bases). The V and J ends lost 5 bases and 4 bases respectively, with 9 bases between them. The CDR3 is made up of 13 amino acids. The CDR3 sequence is CASSPGPGNTIYF. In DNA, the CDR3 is TGTGCCAGCAGTCCGGGACCGGGAAACACCATATATTTT.

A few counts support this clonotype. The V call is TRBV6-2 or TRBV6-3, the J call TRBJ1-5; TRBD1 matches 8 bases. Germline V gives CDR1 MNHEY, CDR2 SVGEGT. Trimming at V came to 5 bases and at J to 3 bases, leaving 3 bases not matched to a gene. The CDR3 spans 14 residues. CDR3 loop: CASSPGGYNQPQHF. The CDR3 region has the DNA TGTGCCAGCAGTCCAGGGGGCTACAATCAGCCCCAGCATTTT.

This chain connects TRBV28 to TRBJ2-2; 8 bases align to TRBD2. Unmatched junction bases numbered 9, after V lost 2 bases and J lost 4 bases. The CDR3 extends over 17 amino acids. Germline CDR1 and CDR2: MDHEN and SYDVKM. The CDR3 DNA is TGTGCCAGCAGTTTAGGGGGCGGGACTAGAGTCACCGGGGAGCTGTTTTTT. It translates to CASSLGGGTRVTGELFF.

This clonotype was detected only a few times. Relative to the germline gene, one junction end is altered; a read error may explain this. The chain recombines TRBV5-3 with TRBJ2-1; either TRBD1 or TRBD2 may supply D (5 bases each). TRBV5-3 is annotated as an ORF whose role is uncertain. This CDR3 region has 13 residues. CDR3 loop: CASSLWDGNEQFF. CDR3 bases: TGTGCCAGCAGCTTGTGGGACGGCAATGAGCAGTTCTTC.

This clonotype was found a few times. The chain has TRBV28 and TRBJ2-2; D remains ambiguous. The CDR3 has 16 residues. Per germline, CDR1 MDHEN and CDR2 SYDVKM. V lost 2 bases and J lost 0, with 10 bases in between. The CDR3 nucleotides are TGTGCCAGCAGTTTAGTCCTTCTCGCGAACACCGGGGAGCTGTTTTTT. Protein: CASSLVLLANTGELFF.

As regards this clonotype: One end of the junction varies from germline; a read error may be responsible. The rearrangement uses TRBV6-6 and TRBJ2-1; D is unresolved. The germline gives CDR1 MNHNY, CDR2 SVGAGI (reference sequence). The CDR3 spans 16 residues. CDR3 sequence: CASSSIRWSGYNEHFF. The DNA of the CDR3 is TGTGCCAGCAGTTCAATCAGGTGGTCAGGATACAATGAGCATTTCTTC.

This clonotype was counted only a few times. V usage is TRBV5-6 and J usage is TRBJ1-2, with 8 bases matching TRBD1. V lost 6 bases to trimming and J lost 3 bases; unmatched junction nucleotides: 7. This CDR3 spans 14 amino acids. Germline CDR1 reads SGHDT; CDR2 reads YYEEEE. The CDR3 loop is CASNQGQADYGYTF. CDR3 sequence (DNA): TGTGCCAGCAATCAGGGACAGGCTGACTATGGCTACACCTTC.

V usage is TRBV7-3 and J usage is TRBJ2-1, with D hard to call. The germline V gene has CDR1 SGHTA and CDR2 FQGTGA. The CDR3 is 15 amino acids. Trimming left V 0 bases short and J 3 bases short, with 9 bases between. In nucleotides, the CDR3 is TGTGCCAGCAGCTTAACAGGGTCAAACTACAATGAGCAGTTCTTC. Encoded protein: CASSLTGSNYNEQFF.

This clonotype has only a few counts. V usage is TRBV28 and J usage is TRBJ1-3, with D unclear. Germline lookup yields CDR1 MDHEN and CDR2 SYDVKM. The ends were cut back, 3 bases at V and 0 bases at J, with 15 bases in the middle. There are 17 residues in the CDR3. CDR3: CASSFPSVYYSGNTIYF. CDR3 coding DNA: TGTGCCAGCAGTTTCCCGTCGGTCTACTACTCTGGAAACACCATATATTTT.

In nucleotides, the CDR3 is TGTGCCAGCAAGGGCCAGGGGGCAAATCAGCCCCAGCATTTT. This sequence encodes CASKGQGANQPQHF. The V call is TRBV2, the J call TRBJ1-5; 8 bases align to TRBD1. The CDR3 spans 14 residues. V gave up 7 bases and J gave up 4 bases; unmatched junction bases: 6. Germline V gives CDR1 SNHLY, CDR2 FYNNEI.

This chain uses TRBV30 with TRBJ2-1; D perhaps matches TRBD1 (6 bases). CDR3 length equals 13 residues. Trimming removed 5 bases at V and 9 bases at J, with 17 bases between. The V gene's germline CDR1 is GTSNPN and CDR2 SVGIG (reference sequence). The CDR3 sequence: CAWAGPMGAEQFF. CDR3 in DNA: TGTGCCTGGGCCGGGCCCATGGGGGCTGAGCAGTTCTTC.

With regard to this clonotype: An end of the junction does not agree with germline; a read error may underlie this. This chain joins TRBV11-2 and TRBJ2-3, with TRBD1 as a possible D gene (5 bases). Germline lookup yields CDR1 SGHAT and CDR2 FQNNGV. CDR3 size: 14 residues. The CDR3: CASSAESQTDTEYF. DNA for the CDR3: TGTGCCAGCAGCGCAGAGTCACAGACAGATACGGAGTATTTT.

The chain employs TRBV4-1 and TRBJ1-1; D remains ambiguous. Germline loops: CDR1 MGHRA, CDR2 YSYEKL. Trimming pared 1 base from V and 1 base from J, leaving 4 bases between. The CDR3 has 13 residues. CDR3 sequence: CASSQGSNTEAFF. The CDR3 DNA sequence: TGCGCCAGCAGCCAAGGGTCGAACACTGAAGCTTTCTTT.

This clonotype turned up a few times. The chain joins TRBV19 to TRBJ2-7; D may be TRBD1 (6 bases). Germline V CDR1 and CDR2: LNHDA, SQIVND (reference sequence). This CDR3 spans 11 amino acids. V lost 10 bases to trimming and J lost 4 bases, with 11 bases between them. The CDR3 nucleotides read TGTGCCACCCAGCAGGGGTACGAGCAGTACTTC. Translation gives CATQQGYEQYF.

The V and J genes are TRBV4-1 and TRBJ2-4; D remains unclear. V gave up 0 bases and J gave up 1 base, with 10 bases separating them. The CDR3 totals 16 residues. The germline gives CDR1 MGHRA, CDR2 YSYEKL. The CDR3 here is CASSQDGAAAKNIQYF. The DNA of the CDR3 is TGCGCCAGCAGCCAAGATGGCGCAGCGGCCAAAAACATTCAGTACTTC.

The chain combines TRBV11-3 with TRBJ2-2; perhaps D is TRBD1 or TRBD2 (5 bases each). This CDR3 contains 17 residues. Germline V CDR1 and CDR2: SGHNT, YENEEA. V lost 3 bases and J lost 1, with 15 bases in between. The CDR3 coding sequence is TGTGCCAGCAGCTTTGGGGGTACGGTCATGAACACCGGGGAGCTGTTTTTT. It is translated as CASSFGGTVMNTGELFF.

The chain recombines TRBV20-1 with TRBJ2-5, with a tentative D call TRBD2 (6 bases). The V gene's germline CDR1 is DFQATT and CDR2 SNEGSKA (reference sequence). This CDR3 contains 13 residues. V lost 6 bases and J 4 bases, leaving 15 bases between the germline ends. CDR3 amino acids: CSAEIQGGETQYF. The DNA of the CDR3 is TGCAGTGCCGAAATCCAGGGAGGAGAGACCCAGTACTTC.

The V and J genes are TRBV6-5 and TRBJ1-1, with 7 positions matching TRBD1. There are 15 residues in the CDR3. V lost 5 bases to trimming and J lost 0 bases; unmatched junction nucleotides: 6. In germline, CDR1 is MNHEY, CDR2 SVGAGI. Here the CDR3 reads CASSPAGGLNTEAFF. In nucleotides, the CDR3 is TGTGCCAGCAGTCCGGCAGGGGGGTTGAACACTGAAGCTTTCTTT.

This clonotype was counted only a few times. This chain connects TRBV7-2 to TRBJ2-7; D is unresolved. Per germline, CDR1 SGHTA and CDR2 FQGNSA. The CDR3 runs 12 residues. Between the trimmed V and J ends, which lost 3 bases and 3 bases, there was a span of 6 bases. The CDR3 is CASSFVDYEQYF. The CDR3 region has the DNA TGTGCCAGCAGCTTCGTTGACTACGAGCAGTACTTC.

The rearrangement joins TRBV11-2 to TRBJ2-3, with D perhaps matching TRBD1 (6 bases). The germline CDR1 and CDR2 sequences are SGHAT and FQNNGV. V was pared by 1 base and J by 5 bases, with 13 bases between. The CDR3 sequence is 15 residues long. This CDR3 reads CASSLVTGLGDTQYF. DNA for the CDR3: TGTGCCAGCAGCTTAGTAACAGGGTTAGGAGATACGCAGTATTTT.

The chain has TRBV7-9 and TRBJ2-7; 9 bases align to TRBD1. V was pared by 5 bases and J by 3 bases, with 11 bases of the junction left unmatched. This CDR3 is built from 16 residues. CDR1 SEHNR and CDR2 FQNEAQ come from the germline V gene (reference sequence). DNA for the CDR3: TGTGCCAGCAGCCCCAGAGGACAGGGGAAGGGCTACGAGCAGTACTTC. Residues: CASSPRGQGKGYEQYF. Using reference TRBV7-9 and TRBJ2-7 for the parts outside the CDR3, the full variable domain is DTGVSQNPRHKITKRGQNVTFRCDPISEHNRLYWYRQTLGQGPEFLTYFQNEAQLEKSRLLSDRFSAERPKGSFSTLEIQRTEQGDSAMYLCASSPRGQGKGYEQYFGPGTRLTVT.

CDR3 loop: CASSEPLGTGYNEQFF. The CDR3 nucleotides are TGTGCCAGCAGTGAACCTCTCGGGACAGGGTACAATGAGCAGTTCTTC. This rearrangement joins TRBV6-1 to TRBJ2-1, with 9 bases identical to TRBD1. Germline lookup yields CDR1 MNHNS and CDR2 SASEGT. This CDR3 has 16 residues. V lost 2 bases to trimming and J lost 4 bases; unmatched junction nucleotides: 6.

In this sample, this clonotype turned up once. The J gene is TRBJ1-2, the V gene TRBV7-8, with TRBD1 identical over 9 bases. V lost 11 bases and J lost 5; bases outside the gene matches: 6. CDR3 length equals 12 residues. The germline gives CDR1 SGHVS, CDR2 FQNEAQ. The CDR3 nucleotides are TGTGCCTCCGGGACAGGGATTTATGGCTACACCTTC. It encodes CASGTGIYGYTF.

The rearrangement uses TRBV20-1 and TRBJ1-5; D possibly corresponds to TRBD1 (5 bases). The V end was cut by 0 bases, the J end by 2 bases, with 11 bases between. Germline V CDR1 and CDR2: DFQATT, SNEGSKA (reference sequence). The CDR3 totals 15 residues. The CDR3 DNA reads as TGCAGTGCTAGAGATATCAGGGAGGGCAATCAGCCCCAGCATTTT. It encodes CSARDIREGNQPQHF.

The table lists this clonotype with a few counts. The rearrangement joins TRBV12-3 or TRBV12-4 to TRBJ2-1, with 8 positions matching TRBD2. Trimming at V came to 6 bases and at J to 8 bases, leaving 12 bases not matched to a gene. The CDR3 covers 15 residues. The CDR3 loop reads CASREERETPHEQFF. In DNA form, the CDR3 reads TGTGCCAGCAGGGAGGAGCGGGAGACACCACATGAGCAGTTCTTC.

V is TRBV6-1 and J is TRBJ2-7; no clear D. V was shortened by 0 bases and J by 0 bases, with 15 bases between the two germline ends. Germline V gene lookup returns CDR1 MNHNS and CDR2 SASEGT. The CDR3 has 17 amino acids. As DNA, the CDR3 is TGTGCCAGCAGTGAAGCTACCGGATGGATGGGCTCCTACGAGCAGTACTTC. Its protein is CASSEATGWMGSYEQYF.

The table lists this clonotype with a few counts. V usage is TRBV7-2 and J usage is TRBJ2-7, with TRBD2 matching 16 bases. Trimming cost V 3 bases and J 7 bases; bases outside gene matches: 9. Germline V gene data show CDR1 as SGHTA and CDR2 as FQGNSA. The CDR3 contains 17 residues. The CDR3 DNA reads TGTGCCAGCAGCTTTCCTGGGACTAGCGGGAGGGCTGGGGAGCAGTACTTC. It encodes CASSFPGTSGRAGEQYF. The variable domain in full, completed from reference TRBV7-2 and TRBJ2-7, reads GAGVSQSPSNKVTEKGKDVELRCDPISGHTALYWYRQSLGQGLEFLIYFQGNSAPDKSGLPSDRFSAERTGGSVSTLTIQRTQQEDSAVYLCASSFPGTSGRAGEQYFGPGTRLTVT.

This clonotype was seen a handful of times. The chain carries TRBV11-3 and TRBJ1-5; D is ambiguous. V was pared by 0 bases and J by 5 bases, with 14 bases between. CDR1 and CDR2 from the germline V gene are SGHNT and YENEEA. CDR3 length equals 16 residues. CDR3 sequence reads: CASSLDPGRPDQPQHF. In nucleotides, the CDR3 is TGTGCCAGCAGCTTAGATCCAGGCCGGCCGGATCAGCCCCAGCATTTT.

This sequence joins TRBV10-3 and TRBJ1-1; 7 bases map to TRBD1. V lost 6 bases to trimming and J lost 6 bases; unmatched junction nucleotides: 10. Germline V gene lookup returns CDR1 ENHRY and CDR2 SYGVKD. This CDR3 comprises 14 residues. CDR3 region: CAISAGTDSPEAFF. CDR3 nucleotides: TGTGCCATCAGCGCCGGGACAGACAGTCCTGAAGCTTTCTTT.

The CDR3 region is CATIQGAGETQYF. In nucleotides, the CDR3 is TGTGCCACCATACAGGGGGCCGGAGAGACCCAGTACTTC. The V call is TRBV28, the J call TRBJ2-5; 9 nucleotides agree with TRBD1. There are 13 residues in the CDR3. V dropped 10 bases and J dropped 4; count of bases not matched to a gene: 7. The germline V gene encodes CDR1 MDHEN and CDR2 SYDVKM.

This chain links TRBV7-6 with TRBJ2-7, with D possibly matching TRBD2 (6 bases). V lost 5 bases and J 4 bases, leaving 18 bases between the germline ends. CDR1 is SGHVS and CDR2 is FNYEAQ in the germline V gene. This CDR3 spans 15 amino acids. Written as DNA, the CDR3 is TGTGCCAGCAGCCCCGCGGCCGTGGGGGGTTACGAGCAGTACTTC. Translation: CASSPAAVGGYEQYF.

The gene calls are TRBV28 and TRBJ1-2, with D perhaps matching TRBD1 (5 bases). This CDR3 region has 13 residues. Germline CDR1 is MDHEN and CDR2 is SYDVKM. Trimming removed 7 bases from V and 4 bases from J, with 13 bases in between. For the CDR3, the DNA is TGTGCCAGCAATCTGGGGGTATCCTATGGCTACACCTTC. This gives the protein CASNLGVSYGYTF.